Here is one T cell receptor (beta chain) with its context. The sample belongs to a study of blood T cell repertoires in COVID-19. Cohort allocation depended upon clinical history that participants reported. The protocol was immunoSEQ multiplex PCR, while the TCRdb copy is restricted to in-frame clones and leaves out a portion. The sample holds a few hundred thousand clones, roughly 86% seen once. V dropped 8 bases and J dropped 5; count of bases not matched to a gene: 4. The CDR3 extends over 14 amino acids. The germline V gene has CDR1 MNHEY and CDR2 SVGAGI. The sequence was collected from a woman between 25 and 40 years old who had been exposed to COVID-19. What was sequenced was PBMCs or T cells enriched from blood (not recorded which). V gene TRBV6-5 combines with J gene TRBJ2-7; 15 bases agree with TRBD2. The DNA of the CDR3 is TGTGCCAGCCGAGGGACTAGCGGGAGGAACGAGCAGTACTTC. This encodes CASRGTSGRNEQYF.